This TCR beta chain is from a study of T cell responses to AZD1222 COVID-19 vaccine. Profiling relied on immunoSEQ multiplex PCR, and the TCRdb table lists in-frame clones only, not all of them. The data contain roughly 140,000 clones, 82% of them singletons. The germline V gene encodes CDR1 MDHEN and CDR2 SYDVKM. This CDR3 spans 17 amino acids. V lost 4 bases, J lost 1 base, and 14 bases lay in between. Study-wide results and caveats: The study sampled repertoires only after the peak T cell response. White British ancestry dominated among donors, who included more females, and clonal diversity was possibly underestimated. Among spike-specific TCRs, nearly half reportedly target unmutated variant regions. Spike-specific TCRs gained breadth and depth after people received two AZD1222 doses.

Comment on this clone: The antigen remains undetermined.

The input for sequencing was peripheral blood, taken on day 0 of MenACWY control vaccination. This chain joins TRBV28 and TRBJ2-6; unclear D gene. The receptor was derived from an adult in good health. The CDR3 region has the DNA TGTGCCAGCAGTTACAACACAGTGTCGTCTGGGGCCAACGTCCTGACTTTC. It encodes CASSYNTVSSGANVLTF.